The source of this T cell receptor beta chain is a study of breast tumors, draining lymph nodes, adjacent tissues. The lymph nodes were axillary draining lymph nodes from breast cancer patients. Trimming took off 5 bases at V and 0 bases at J, with 5 bases between the two ends. Germline V gene sequence: CDR1 SGHTA, CDR2 FQGNSA. The CDR3 sequence is 12 residues long. TCRdb re-derived calls from the multiplex PCR reads in MiXCR, one entry per CDR3 protein. The sample records over 100,000 distinct CDR3 sequences, 20% to 25% being singletons. In its sample, this clonotype was seen many times. The V and J genes are TRBV7-2 and TRBJ2-7; no clear D. Material for sequencing was axillary lymph node tissue. This TCR came from a female donor with breast cancer. Some clones in this sample may be carry-over from other donors' samples. CDR3 amino acids: CASSLPSYEQYF. CDR3 DNA sequence: TGTGCCAGCAGCCTCCCCTCCTACGAGCAGTACTTC.